This T cell receptor beta chain was found in a study of blood T cell repertoires in COVID-19 (dated by TCRdb to the early 2020s). About the investigation overall: The collaborator samples originated in the United States, Italy and Spain and spanned the acute and convalescent phases of COVID-19. HLA class I and class II types, where available, came from metadata supplied by the sample provider rather than from assay-based typing. The samples were drawn from the first 160 participants of the ongoing ImmuneRACE study and from 1,254 subjects provided by 6 global collaborators. The dataset comprised deeply sampled blood TCRbeta repertoires from subjects exposed to, actively infected with, or recovered from COVID-19. The repertoires were released in a freely available public database meant as a resource for research on the immune response to SARS-CoV-2. A de-identified subject ID, COVID-19 status, age in years and sex were almost always included in the sample metadata. The material from the prospective study consisted of cDNA or gDNA derived from T cells, B-cell-depleted T cells, or PBMCs.

On this clone itself: Its antigen is unknown. Qualities for individual bases were not recorded, and no much larger clone is one base off.

TCRbeta CDR3 regions were amplified from genomic DNA by means of the immunoSEQ Assay, a bias-controlled multiplex PCR. The authors' pipeline ran thus. Within the assay, amplification of reference gene primers was used to estimate how many nucleated cells each sample contained. To quantify the absolute abundance of each unique TCRbeta CDR3 rearrangement, sequence reads were collapsed and filtered. Productive Simpson clonality was computed per sample as the square root of Simpson's diversity index over productive rearrangements. Here the immuneACCESS table is served through TCRdb, limited to in-frame sequences with V and J called. Missing clones are a known gap in these copies; in checked studies unresolved V genes cover under half, and the rest lacks a known reason. The DNA gave D and trimming, while V, J and clone size come from that table. The table for this sample lists 200,000 or so clones; roughly three quarters of them were counted only once. The top ten clonotypes cover 15% to 20% of the sample.

Each collaborating institution followed its own protocols to collect whole blood in K2EDTA tubes. For TCRbeta analysis, collaborator samples were shipped as frozen whole blood, as isolated PBMCs, or as DNA extracted from either sample type. Summary of the overall study and its limitations: The quantity of clinical and demographic metadata differed by source and by participant and was supplied without curation.

The source is a man aged 60 to 75 with active or convalescent COVID-19. Sequenced material: peripheral blood.

In nucleotide form, the sequence is TGCAGCGTCATATTACAGGGTTTGGAGACCCAGTACTTC. Translated, this is CSVILQGLETQYF. Rearrangement joined TRBV29-1 to TRBJ2-5; the D gene is perhaps TRBD1, on 6 matching bases. Including the terminal cysteine and phenylalanine, the CDR3 comprises 13 residues. Here the CDR3 DNA is all that survives: 39 bases in frame from base 1. V is reduced by 6 bases and J by 5 bases, leaving a spacing of 16 bases between them. Per the germline V gene, SQVTM is the CDR1 and ANQGSEA is the CDR2.